This is a list of T cell receptor beta chains from one sample in a study of tumor and adjacent non-tumor tissue in lung cancer. TCRdb used MiXCR to reprocess the multiplex PCR reads, holding one entry per CDR3 protein. The table has some 47,000 distinct CDR3 sequences, around 62% seen once. The sequenced sample was distant non-tumor lung tissue. The receptor source for this set is a woman between 40 and 50 years old with non-small cell lung cancer. The CDR3 runs from the conserved cysteine through the conserved F or W. A D gene is named only where the DNA matches it firmly. A row's size may be missing; if present it is once, few, many or a size class.

abundance	d_gene	v_gene	j_gene	CDR3aa	CDR3nt
many	-	TRBV10-2	TRBJ1-4	CASSEDGSGTNEKLFF	TGCGCCAGCAGTGAGGACGGCAGTGGAACTAATGAAAAACTGTTTTTT
-	TRBD2	TRBV20-1	TRBJ2-3	CSALPRLAGGLDTQYF	TGCAGTGCCCTGCCCAGACTAGCGGGGGGACTAGATACGCAGTATTTT
many	-	TRBV6-1	TRBJ1-5	CASSEKGKIQPQHF	TGTGCCAGCAGTGAAAAGGGAAAGATTCAGCCCCAGCATTTT
few	-	TRBV20-1	TRBJ1-5	CSAFPGDQPQHF	TGCAGTGCTTTCCCCGGGGATCAGCCCCAGCATTTT
many	TRBD1	TRBV20-1	TRBJ2-5	CSARPGQGGETQYF	TGCAGTGCTAGACCCGGACAGGGCGGGGAGACCCAGTACTTC
-	-	TRBV6-5	TRBJ1-1	CDSSSLGWDTDAFF	TGTGACAGCAGCAGCCTGGGATGGGACACTGATGCTTTCTTT
-	-	TRBV2	TRBJ2-1	CASNDVGLITQFF	TGTGCCAGCAATGACGTCGGACTAATCACTCAGTTCTTC
-	-	TRBV29-1	TRBJ2-5	CSVEDGGRGQGGETQYF	TGCAGCGTTGAAGATGGAGGCAGGGGCCAGGGAGGGGAGACCCAGTACTTC
many	-	TRBV28	TRBJ2-3	CASSLNGIDTQYF	TGTGCCAGCAGTTTAAACGGGATAGATACGCAGTATTTT
-	-	TRBV28	TRBJ2-1	CAGSLGVGAPNEQFF	TGTGCCGGCAGTTTAGGCGTGGGCGCGCCAAATGAGCAGTTCTTC
-	TRBD1	TRBV19	TRBJ1-5	CPSRPGTGGNQPQHF	TGTCCCAGTAGACCCGGGACAGGGGGGAATCAGCCCCAGCATTTT
-	TRBD2	TRBV11-1	TRBJ2-1	CTSSSPKGLAGHEQFF	TGTACCAGCAGCTCCCCAAAGGGACTAGCGGGTCATGAGCAGTTCTTC
many	TRBD2	TRBV7-9	TRBJ2-3	CASSNRGGGTDTQYF	TGTGCCAGCTCCAATCGTGGCGGGGGGACAGATACGCAGTATTTT
-	-	TRBV11-3	TRBJ2-2	CASSSGDTGELFF	TGTGCCAGCAGCTCGGGGGACACAGGGGAGCTGTTTTTT
medium-sized	-	TRBV29-1	TRBJ1-5	CSVEQGLNQPQHF	TGCAGCGTGGAACAGGGACTCAATCAGCCCCAGCATTTT
-	-	TRBV4-1	TRBJ1-1	CASSPSVRGGTEAFF	TGCGCCAGCAGCCCGTCGGTAAGGGGAGGTACTGAAGCTTTCTTT
-	-	TRBV11-2	TRBJ1-1	CASSLMGDSGDFF	TGTGCCAGTAGCTTAATGGGGGACTCGGGAGATTTCTTT
-	-	TRBV7-8	TRBJ2-2	CSSRTRGVANTGELFF	TGTAGCAGCAGGACGCGAGGTGTCGCGAACACCGGGGAGCTGTTTTTT
once	TRBD1	TRBV29-1	TRBJ2-7	CSVFDRGGTYYQYF	TGCAGCGTTTTTGACAGGGGAGGAACCTACTATCAGTACTTC
-	-	TRBV11-2	TRBJ1-2	CASSSGRNYGYIF	TGTGCCAGCAGCTCCGGGCGGAACTATGGCTACATCTTC
many	-	TRBV21-1	TRBJ1-6	CASTLTGNSPLHF	TGTGCCAGCACCTTGACAGGGAATTCACCCCTCCACTTT
-	-	TRBV11-2	TRBJ2-7	CASSYPETTGYEQYF	TGTGCCAGCAGCTACCCCGAGACTACCGGATACGAGCAGTACTTC
medium-sized	-	TRBV12-3/TRBV12-4	TRBJ2-5	CASRAGLHQETQYF	TGTGCCAGCAGGGCGGGACTGCATCAAGAGACCCAGTACTTC